This T cell receptor (beta chain) is drawn from a study of cytomegalovirus exposure and HLA in healthy donors. The PCR ran on 60 Vbeta and 13 Jbeta primers. In the authors' workflow: A later analysis tallied about 80 million unique TCR beta chains, 8.5 million to 11 million of them shared. Sequencing was performed with immunoSEQ multiplex PCR; in TCRdb, only in-frame clones are kept and a portion is missing. Clone size and the V and J calls come from that table; the DNA yielded D and trimming. The sample holds 150,000 to 200,000 clones, roughly three quarters seen once. CDR1 is LGHNA, CDR2 YSLEER, per germline. This CDR3 has 17 residues. A word on this clone: The antigen is undetermined.

Notes on the study in general: A few CMV-associated chains proved CMV antigen-specific in vitro. A classifier reportedly called cytomegalovirus status with high sensitivity and specificity.

The sequence was collected from a man aged 40-55 years in good health and CMV-seropositive. What was sequenced was PBMCs. The chain is built from TRBV4-3 and TRBJ2-5; TRBD1 aligns across 9 bases. The J call may be wrong; the DNA end is better matched by TRBJ2-7. The CDR3 bases are TGCGCCAGCAGCTACAGTACAGGGGGCCTGGTCTCCTACGAGCAGTACTTC. As protein: CASSYSTGGLVSYEQYF.